Following are 27 T cell receptor beta chains from one sample sequenced in a study of blood T cell repertoires in COVID-19. Some clones are missing from TCRdb's copy, which holds only in-frame ones; the method was immunoSEQ multiplex PCR. Of about 48,000 clones in the sample, about four fifths were seen once. The material sequenced was peripheral blood. The origin of the receptors is a human donor in a cohort sampled during active COVID-19.

This chain links TRBV5-1 with TRBJ1-2, with 8 bases aligning to TRBD1. With 7 bases clipped from V and 5 bases from J, the junction kept 10 bases outside the gene matches. The CDR3 runs 14 residues. CDR1 and CDR2 (germline): SGHRS, YFSETQ. The CDR3 spells CASYQPGQEYGYTF. The CDR3 DNA follows: TGCGCCAGCTATCAACCGGGACAGGAGTATGGCTACACCTTC.

The chain has TRBV18 and TRBJ1-4; no firm D call. V was cut by 2 bases and J by 8 bases, with 9 bases left in between. The CDR3 covers 13 residues. From germline, CDR1 is KGHSH and CDR2 LQKENI. CDR3 amino acids: CASSPSLGEKLFF. In nucleotides, the CDR3 is TGTGCCAGCTCACCAAGTTTGGGCGAAAAACTGTTTTTT. Drawing the rest from reference TRBV18 and TRBJ1-4, the complete variable domain is NAGVMQNPRHLVRRRGQEARLRCSPMKGHSHVYWYRQLPEEGLKFMVYLQKENIIDESGMPKERFSAEFPKEGPSILRIQQVVRGDSAAYFCASSPSLGEKLFFGSGTQLSVL.

The chain combines TRBV19 with TRBJ2-2; no reliable D call. The CDR3 sequence is 14 residues long. CDR1 LNHDA and CDR2 SQIVND come from the germline V gene (reference sequence). V was clipped by 1 base and J by 5 bases, with 8 bases between them. For the CDR3, the DNA is TGTGCCAGTAGTATAGGTGGAGCGACCGGGGAGCTGTTTTTT. Residues: CASSIGGATGELFF.

This clone was found once. This rearrangement joins TRBV5-6 to TRBJ1-2, with 7 bases matching TRBD1. The trim removed 5 bases at V and 4 bases at J, leaving 8 bases unmatched. Germline assignment: CDR1 SGHDT and CDR2 YYEEEE. This CDR3 comprises 14 residues. CDR3 region: CASSGTGVVYGYTF. As DNA, the CDR3 is TGTGCCAGCAGTGGAACAGGGGTTGTCTATGGCTACACCTTC. The full variable domain, in which reference TRBV5-6 and TRBJ1-2 provide the parts outside the CDR3, is DAGVTQSPTHLIKTRGQQVTLRCSPKSGHDTVSWYQQALGQGPQFIFQYYEEEERQRGNFPDRFSGHQFPNYSSELNVNALLLGDSALYLCASSGTGVVYGYTFGSGTRLTVV.

This sequence joins TRBV10-2 and TRBJ2-7, with D perhaps TRBD2 (5 bases). There are 12 residues in the CDR3. V was clipped by 5 bases and J by 6 bases, with 11 bases between them. From germline, CDR1 is WSHSY and CDR2 SAAADI. CDR3 amino acids: CASSPVGLEQYF. CDR3 DNA: TGCGCCAGCAGTCCTGTCGGACTCGAGCAGTACTTC.

The chain is built from TRBV7-9 and TRBJ1-4; 7 positions match TRBD1. Germline V lookup: CDR1 SEHNR, CDR2 FQNEAQ (reference sequence). Trimming took 1 base from V and 10 from J; bases not matched to a gene: 6. The CDR3 has 14 amino acids. CDR3 DNA sequence: TGTGCCAGCAGCTTAGGTCAGGGGGGAGGAAAACTGTTTTTT. Translation gives CASSLGQGGGKLFF.

CDR3 protein: CASSSTGFTYEQYF. The CDR3 region has the DNA TGTGCCAGCAGTTCGACAGGGTTCACCTACGAGCAGTACTTC. This chain connects TRBV6-5 to TRBJ2-7, with 7 bases aligning to TRBD1. CDR1 and CDR2 from the germline V gene are MNHEY and SVGAGI. CDR3 size: 14 residues. The J segment lost 2 bases and the V segment lost 4 bases, leaving 5 bases of the junction unmatched.

The chain recombines TRBV12-3 or TRBV12-4 with TRBJ1-2; the match to TRBD1 covers 7 bases. V lost 6 bases, J lost 8 bases, and 9 bases stayed unmatched. The CDR3 totals 13 residues. The CDR3 loop reads CASRETGLQGYTF. The CDR3 nucleotides are TGTGCCAGCAGGGAGACAGGGTTGCAGGGCTACACCTTC.

V usage is TRBV10-2 and J usage is TRBJ2-3; 9 bases are a match to TRBD2. Germline CDR1 WSHSY, CDR2 SAAADI. This CDR3 contains 17 residues. V dropped 5 bases and J dropped 4; count of bases not matched to a gene: 13. In nucleotides, the CDR3 is TGCGCCAGCAGTTGGACCCGCGGGGGGGCCCCGGCAGATACGCAGTATTTT. It translates to CASSWTRGGAPADTQYF.

The rearrangement uses TRBV23-1 and TRBJ2-4, with TRBD1 matching 11 bases. TRBV23-1 is designated an ORF whose function remains uncertain. The trim removed 6 bases at V and 1 base at J, leaving 11 bases unmatched. This CDR3 contains 18 residues. The CDR3 region has the DNA TGCGCCAGCAGCCCCGTATTGGACAGGGGGCAGGCCAAAAACATTCAGTACTTC. This sequence encodes CASSPVLDRGQAKNIQYF.

The chain combines TRBV6-5 with TRBJ2-1, with TRBD2 matching 7 bases. The CDR3 runs to 14 residues. CDR1 MNHEY and CDR2 SVGAGI come from the germline V gene. With 7 bases clipped from V and 6 bases from J, the junction kept 9 bases outside the gene matches. CDR3 protein: CASTMGGLGNEQFF. CDR3 nucleotide sequence: TGTGCCAGCACCATGGGAGGGTTGGGCAATGAGCAGTTCTTC.

This clone occurred a few times. This rearrangement joins TRBV27 to TRBJ2-5; D remains unclear. The germline V and J ends were trimmed by 0 bases and 0 bases, with 8 bases remaining between them. Germline assignment: CDR1 MNHEY and CDR2 SMNVEV (reference sequence). The CDR3 has 15 residues. CDR3 DNA: TGTGCCAGCAGTTTATCCAGGAATGACCAAGAGACCCAGTACTTC. It yields the protein CASSLSRNDQETQYF.

The chain is built from TRBV19 and TRBJ1-4; tentatively, D is TRBD1 (6 bases). This CDR3 has 14 residues. Trimming pared 5 bases from V and 4 bases from J, leaving 11 bases between. Looked up from germline, CDR1 is LNHDA and CDR2 is SQIVND (reference sequence). In DNA form, the CDR3 reads TGTGCCAGTAGTTCGGGACACATTAATGAAAAACTGTTTTTT. The encoded protein is CASSSGHINEKLFF.

This clone was detected only once. V is TRBV4-2 and J is TRBJ2-3; D gene ambiguous. This CDR3 is built from 15 residues. CDR1 LGHNA and CDR2 YNFKEQ come from the germline V gene. The ends were cut back, 1 base at V and 0 bases at J, with 8 bases in the middle. The CDR3 DNA is TGTGCCAGCAGCCAAGCCAGCGTTAGCACAGATACGCAGTATTTT. Its translation: CASSQASVSTDTQYF.

This chain joins TRBV19 and TRBJ2-7; D gene uncertain. Germline CDR1 reads LNHDA; CDR2 reads SQIVND (reference sequence). This CDR3 is 14 amino acids long. V was clipped by 3 bases and J by 3 bases, with 12 bases between them. The CDR3 DNA follows: TGTGCCAGTAGTATTTTTGGCGGATACTACGAGCAGTACTTC. It specifies CASSIFGGYYEQYF.

This chain links TRBV2 with TRBJ2-5; TRBD2 aligns across 9 bases. J lost 4 bases, V lost 7 bases, and 4 bases had no gene match. The CDR3 extends over 13 amino acids. Germline V gene sequence: CDR1 SNHLY, CDR2 FYNNEI. CDR3 sequence reads: CASTRAGGETQYF. Here the CDR3 DNA reads TGTGCCAGCACTAGAGCGGGGGGAGAGACCCAGTACTTC.

The gene calls are TRBV15 and TRBJ2-3; TRBD1 agrees at 9 bases. CDR3 length: 15 residues. V dropped 1 base and J dropped 9; count of bases not matched to a gene: 8. From germline, CDR1 is LNHNV and CDR2 YYDKDF (reference sequence). CDR3 amino acids: CATSRVGQGARTQYF. The CDR3 DNA reads as TGTGCCACCAGCAGAGTGGGACAGGGAGCCCGGACGCAGTATTTT.

The chain has TRBV27 and TRBJ1-5; 9 positions match TRBD1. The CDR3 runs 16 residues. With 3 bases clipped from V and 6 bases from J, the junction kept 9 bases outside the gene matches. CDR1 is MNHEY and CDR2 is SMNVEV in the germline V gene (reference sequence). The CDR3 loop is CASSFLSGTGSQPQHF. CDR3 coding DNA: TGTGCCAGCAGTTTCCTCTCCGGGACAGGGAGTCAGCCCCAGCATTTT.

This chain uses TRBV19 with TRBJ1-1; 9 nucleotides agree with TRBD1. CDR1 and CDR2 (germline): LNHDA, SQIVND (reference sequence). This CDR3 has 16 amino acids. With V trimmed by 8 bases and J by 1 base, 11 bases remained unmatched. The CDR3: CASRPGTGWRNTEAFF. The CDR3 DNA sequence: TGTGCCAGTCGCCCCGGGACAGGGTGGAGGAACACTGAAGCTTTCTTT.

This clone has at least ten counts. The V call is TRBV2, the J call TRBJ2-7; weak D call: TRBD1 (5 bases). The V and J ends lost 4 bases and 2 bases respectively, with 9 bases between them. The germline gives CDR1 SNHLY, CDR2 FYNNEI. The CDR3 is made up of 13 amino acids. The CDR3 nucleotides read TGTGCCAGCAGTGGACAAGGGGCCTACGAGCAGTACTTC. It is translated as CASSGQGAYEQYF.

The chain links TRBV28 to TRBJ1-2; possible D gene TRBD1, 6 bases. V dropped 7 bases and J dropped 4 bases, with 25 bases sitting between them. This CDR3 comprises 17 residues. The germline CDR1 and CDR2 sequences are MDHEN and SYDVKM. The DNA of the CDR3 is TGTGCCAGCAATGATCTTTCAGGGGCCCGTTACTTCTATGGCTACACCTTC. It is translated as CASNDLSGARYFYGYTF.

V gene TRBV3-1 (or the pseudogene TRBV3-2) combines with J gene TRBJ2-7; TRBD1 might be the D (6 bases). CDR1 is LGHDT, CDR2 YNNKEL, per germline (reference sequence). V was pared by 1 base and J by 1 base, with 14 bases between. CDR3 length: 16 amino acids. The CDR3 reads CASSQGVSGESYEQYF. CDR3 DNA: TGTGCCAGCAGCCAAGGTGTGTCAGGGGAATCCTACGAGCAGTACTTC.

V is TRBV5-1 and J is TRBJ1-1; D is undetermined. V lost 3 bases and J 1 base, leaving 7 bases between the germline ends. CDR1 is SGHRS, CDR2 YFSETQ, per germline. The CDR3 loop spans 13 amino acids. CDR3 nucleotide sequence: TGCGCCAGCAGCTCTCCAGGGAACACTGAAGCTTTCTTT. Protein product: CASSSPGNTEAFF.

The J gene is TRBJ2-3, the V gene TRBV12-5; tentative D call: TRBD2 (6 bases). Looked up from germline, CDR1 is LGHNT and CDR2 is FRNRAP. V lost 11 bases and J lost 2, with 17 bases in between. This CDR3 has 14 amino acids. The CDR3 bases are TGTGCTGCCTCACTGGCGGGATACACAGATACGCAGTATTTT. It is translated as CAASLAGYTDTQYF.

V gene TRBV3-1 (or the pseudogene TRBV3-2) combines with J gene TRBJ2-3, with 11 bases aligning to TRBD1. CDR1 and CDR2 (germline): LGHDT, YNNKEL (reference sequence). V shed 1 base and J 5 bases; nucleotides not matched to a gene: 2. The CDR3 is 15 residues long. Written as DNA, the CDR3 is TGTGCCAGCAGCCAAGGGACAGGGGGCGTAGATACGCAGTATTTT. This codes for CASSQGTGGVDTQYF.

This rearrangement joins TRBV6-6 to TRBJ2-7, with D unclear. The CDR3 contains 11 residues. Germline V lookup: CDR1 MNHNY, CDR2 SVGAGI (reference sequence). The V gene lost 3 bases and the J gene lost 2 bases, with 2 bases spanning the gap. The CDR3: CASSYTYEQYF. As DNA, the CDR3 is TGTGCCAGCAGTTATACCTACGAGCAGTACTTC.

The CDR3 bases are TGTGCCAGCAGCCTAGGACTAGCGGGGGGCGGGCATGAGCAGTTCTTC. Translated: CASSLGLAGGGHEQFF. This chain joins TRBV7-2 and TRBJ2-1; 14 bases are shared with TRBD2. This CDR3 contains 16 residues. Germline assignment: CDR1 SGHTA and CDR2 FQGNSA. The V gene end was trimmed by 5 bases and the J gene end by 8 bases; junction bases not matched to a gene: 8.